This record looks at one T cell receptor (beta chain) sequence and its context. The method was immunoSEQ multiplex PCR; TCRdb's version includes in-frame clones alone and lacks a portion of them. The repertoire holds hundreds of thousands of clones, with about 85% as singletons. This sample is drawn from a study of blood T cell repertoires in COVID-19. Germline-derived CDR1 and CDR2 are MNHEY and SVGAGI. The V segment lost 5 bases and the J segment 0 bases; nucleotides outside the gene matches: 2. The CDR3 sequence is 14 residues long. The source of this sequence is a human donor in a cohort sampled during active COVID-19. This chain joins TRBV6-5 and TRBJ2-7, with TRBD2 matching over 9 bases. The sample was peripheral blood. CDR3 protein: CASSLSGSSYEQYF. The DNA of the CDR3 is TGTGCCAGCAGTCTTAGCGGGAGCTCCTACGAGCAGTACTTC.